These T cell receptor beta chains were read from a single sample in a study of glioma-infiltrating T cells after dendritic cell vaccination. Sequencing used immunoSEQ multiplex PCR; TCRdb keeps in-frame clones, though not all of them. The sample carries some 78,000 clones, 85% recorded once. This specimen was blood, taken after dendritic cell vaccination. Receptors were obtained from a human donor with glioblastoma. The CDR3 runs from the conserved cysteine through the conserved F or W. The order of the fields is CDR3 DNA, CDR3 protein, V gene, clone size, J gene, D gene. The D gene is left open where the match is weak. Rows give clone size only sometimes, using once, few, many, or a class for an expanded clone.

TGTGCCAGCAGCTTATGGGGGAGCGGGGGCACAGATACGCAGTATTTT CASSLWGSGGTDTQYF TRBV11-2 - TRBJ2-3 TRBD2
TGTGCCACCAGCAGAGATCTGCGCTCTGGGGCCAACGTCCTGACTTTC CATSRDLRSGANVLTF TRBV15 - TRBJ2-6 -
TGTGCCAGCAGCGTAGGAGGGTTCAGCGATCAGCCCCAGCATTTT CASSVGGFSDQPQHF TRBV9 - TRBJ1-5 -
TGTGCCAGCAGGGCAGGACAGGGAAACACCGGGGAGCTGTTTTTT CASRAGQGNTGELFF TRBV28 - TRBJ2-2 TRBD1
TGTGCCAGCAGCCAAGAGGAGGGTTTTAGTGAAAAACTGTTTTTT CASSQEEGFSEKLFF TRBV14 - TRBJ1-4 -
TGTGCCAGCAGCCCCCAGGGGAACTCCTACAATGAGCAGTTCTTC CASSPQGNSYNEQFF TRBV6-1 - TRBJ2-1 -
TGTGCCAGTAACGCCGTCCAGGGGACTGAAGCTTTCTTT CASNAVQGTEAFF TRBV19 - TRBJ1-1 -
TGTGCCAGCAGCTTAGCGCTGGGGGGAATCCAAGAGACCCAGTACTTC CASSLALGGIQETQYF TRBV7-8 - TRBJ2-5 -
TGTGCCAGCAGCCCGGAGTTGGGGGGGCCCCTCTATGGCTACACCTTC CASSPELGGPLYGYTF TRBV5-4 - TRBJ1-2 -
TGTGCCAGCAGCGGTACAGGAGTTTCCTACGAGCAGTACTTC CASSGTGVSYEQYF TRBV13 - TRBJ2-7 -
TGCGCCAGCAGCCAAACCGGGACACGCAATGAGCAGTTCTTC CASSQTGTRNEQFF TRBV4-1 - TRBJ2-1 -
TGTGCCAGCTCACCCGGAAGACACAGGGCCACTGGAAACACCATATATTTT CASSPGRHRATGNTIYF TRBV18 - TRBJ1-3 -
TGTGCCAGCAGCTTACAGGGCCCGAACACCGGGGAGCTGTTTTTT CASSLQGPNTGELFF TRBV7-2 - TRBJ2-2 -
TGTGCCAGCAGCGTAGATAGGGACAGAGAGACCCAGTACTTC CASSVDRDRETQYF TRBV9 - TRBJ2-5 TRBD1
TGCGCCAGCAGCCAAGAGGGGCTCGAAAAACTGTTTTTT CASSQEGLEKLFF TRBV4-1 - TRBJ1-4 -
TGTGCCAGCAGCTCCAGTGAGACCCAGTACTTC CASSSSETQYF TRBV7-6 - TRBJ2-5 -
TGTGCCAGCAGCTTGATCGAGTTGGATACGCAGTATTTT CASSLIELDTQYF TRBV7-3 - TRBJ2-3 -
TGTGCCAGTAGTAAGTTCGGGACTAGCGGGGACTACAATGAGCAGTTCTTC CASSKFGTSGDYNEQFF TRBV19 once TRBJ2-1 TRBD2
TGCGCCAGCAGCTTGGCCGTGGGTCCAGGGAACACTGAAGCTTTCTTT CASSLAVGPGNTEAFF TRBV5-1 - TRBJ1-1 -
TGTGCCAGCAGTTCCAACAACCCTAGCACAGATACGCAGTATTTT CASSSNNPSTDTQYF TRBV25-1 - TRBJ2-3 -
TGTGCCAGCAGCTTAGCAGGGGCTATGTCTGAAGCTTTCTTT CASSLAGAMSEAFF TRBV7-9 - TRBJ1-1 -
TGTGCCAGCAGTGAAGGACTCGGGGTGGAGACCCAGTACTTC CASSEGLGVETQYF TRBV6-1 - TRBJ2-5 -
TGTGCCAGCAGACGAGACTATGGCTACACCTTC CASRRDYGYTF TRBV28 - TRBJ1-2 -
TGTGCCAGCAGCCAAACGACAGGGGTTGAGCAGTTCTTC CASSQTTGVEQFF TRBV7-3 medium-sized TRBJ2-1 TRBD1
TGTGCCAGCAGTCTACGACTCGGGACTAGCGGTAGACAAGAGACCCAGTACTTC CASSLRLGTSGRQETQYF TRBV28 - TRBJ2-5 TRBD2
TGTGCCAGAAGCCGTAACGGACAGGGGGTCACTGAAGCTTTCTTT CARSRNGQGVTEAFF TRBV5-3 - TRBJ1-1 TRBD1
TGTGCCAGCCGGACTAGCGCTACCTACGAGCAGTACTTC CASRTSATYEQYF TRBV28 - TRBJ2-7 TRBD2
TGTGCCTGGAGTTCTGGGGGGTCTGGAAACACCATATATTTT CAWSSGGSGNTIYF TRBV30 once TRBJ1-3 -
TGTGCCAGCATTAACGACAGGGGAGGCTATGGCTACACCTTC CASINDRGGYGYTF TRBV6-6 - TRBJ1-2 TRBD1
TGTGCCAGCAGCTTACCGGGACAGACCCTCTACGAGCAGTACTTC CASSLPGQTLYEQYF TRBV5-6 few TRBJ2-7 TRBD1
TGTGCCACGAACGGGATACTCTCCTACGAGCAGTACTTC CATNGILSYEQYF TRBV2 - TRBJ2-7 -
TGCAGCGTTGAACCCAGAAAAAACTATGGCTACACCTTC CSVEPRKNYGYTF TRBV29-1 - TRBJ1-2 -
TGTGCCAGCAGCTCAAGAAGTGCTCCATTACTAGCGGGAGTGGTAAACACAGATACGCAGTATTTT CASSSRSAPLLAGVVNTDTQYF TRBV7-3 once TRBJ2-3 TRBD2
TGTGCCAGCAGCTGGGCCGCCGGGGTGAGAACTGAAGCTTTCTTT CASSWAAGVRTEAFF TRBV5-4 - TRBJ1-1 -
TGTGCCAGTAGTATTGGAGGGGCCACTGAAGCTTTCTTT CASSIGGATEAFF TRBV19 few TRBJ1-1 -
TGTGCCAGCAGCTACCCCAGGGGGCTGGTTGGAAACACCATATATTTT CASSYPRGLVGNTIYF TRBV11-2 - TRBJ1-3 TRBD1
TGTGCCAGCAGCCTCGGACAGGGAAACTACGAGCAGTACTTC CASSLGQGNYEQYF TRBV25-1 - TRBJ2-7 TRBD1
TGTGCCAGCGGGCTAACAGGGGCCGTCTATGGCTACACCTTC CASGLTGAVYGYTF TRBV27 - TRBJ1-2 TRBD1
TGTGCCAGCAGTTGGGGGGGCTACTATGGCTACACCTTC CASSWGGYYGYTF TRBV6-1 few TRBJ1-2 -
TGTGCCAGCAGGGGGACAGGGCTCTCCTACGAGCAGTACTTC CASRGTGLSYEQYF TRBV2 few TRBJ2-7 TRBD1
TGTGCCAGCAGCCCCCGCGGGGAGGGAGAGACCCAGTACTTC CASSPRGEGETQYF TRBV7-2 - TRBJ2-5 TRBD2
TGTGCCAGCAGTCGGGACAGCCCACAGGGAACGCAGTATTTT CASSRDSPQGTQYF TRBV6-5 - TRBJ2-3 TRBD1
TGTGCCAGCAGTCCCTGGGTGTCGGGGAGGATCGGCACCGGGGAGCTGTTTTTT CASSPWVSGRIGTGELFF TRBV28 - TRBJ2-2 -
TGTGCCAGCAGACCCGGGACAGTCGATTCACCCCTCCACTTT CASRPGTVDSPLHF TRBV2 - TRBJ1-6 TRBD1
TGTGCCAGCAGTACCCCATCAAGGGGTAAGATCTATGGCTACACCTTC CASSTPSRGKIYGYTF TRBV27 - TRBJ1-2 -
TGCAGCGTTGAACGGCAGGGGGCTTACAATGAGCAGTTCTTC CSVERQGAYNEQFF TRBV29-1 - TRBJ2-1 TRBD1
TGTGCCAGCAGTCCCACCCTAGCGGGGATACCCTACGAGCAGTACTTC CASSPTLAGIPYEQYF TRBV27 - TRBJ2-7 TRBD2
TGTGCCAGCAGCGGGGAAGAGACCCAGTACTTC CASSGEETQYF TRBV6-6 - TRBJ2-5 -
TGTGCCAGCAGTGGACTAGAGGGGAGGGAGCAGTTCTTC CASSGLEGREQFF TRBV6-1 - TRBJ2-1 -
TGTGCCAGCAGTCTCCCACGCGGCAGCAATCAGCCCCAGCATTTT CASSLPRGSNQPQHF TRBV28 - TRBJ1-5 -
TGTGCCAGCAGGGCGACAGGATTGGGATTGTACTTC CASRATGLGLYF TRBV27 - TRBJ2-4 -
TGTGCCAGCAGCCAATTACTAGCAGTCGAACCCTACGAGCAGTACTTC CASSQLLAVEPYEQYF TRBV14 - TRBJ2-7 -
TGTGCCAGTAGTATGACAGGGGGAGACACTGAAGCTTTCTTT CASSMTGGDTEAFF TRBV19 - TRBJ1-1 TRBD1